Listed below are T cell receptor beta chains from one sample, sequenced in a study of cytomegalovirus exposure and HLA in healthy donors. TCRdb's copy holds only in-frame clones and misses some; the assay was immunoSEQ multiplex PCR. The sample lists about 130,000 clones, 80% occurring once. Material: PBMCs. The receptor set was obtained from a man in his thirties or forties in good health and CMV-seronegative. Each CDR3 is given with its conserved first and last residue. D genes are given only for firm matches. Size is omitted from some rows. Given values are once, few, many or a class for expanded clones.

V	D	size	J	CDR3	DNA
TRBV6-5	TRBD1	few	TRBJ2-7	CASRFGTGSYEQYF	TGTGCCAGCCGCTTTGGGACAGGCTCCTACGAGCAGTACTTC
TRBV29-1	-	few	TRBJ2-6	CSVADFSGANVLTF	TGCAGCGTGGCGGACTTCTCTGGGGCCAACGTCCTGACTTTC
TRBV7-2	-	-	TRBJ1-2	CASSPTSGSYGYTF	TGTGCCAGCAGCCCTACCTCGGGGAGCTATGGCTACACCTTC
TRBV7-9	-	-	TRBJ2-4	CASSLANRDKNIQYF	TGTGCCAGCAGCTTAGCGAACAGGGACAAAAACATTCAGTACTTC
TRBV6-4	-	-	TRBJ1-1	CASSVGQNTEAFF	TGTGCCAGCAGTGTGGGACAGAACACTGAAGCTTTCTTT
TRBV5-6	TRBD1	-	TRBJ2-7	CASTLPGQQTYEQYF	TGTGCCAGCACCTTGCCGGGACAGCAGACCTACGAGCAGTACTTC
TRBV28	TRBD1	-	TRBJ1-5	CASSFSAGGNQPQHF	TGTGCCAGCAGTTTTTCGGCAGGGGGGAATCAGCCCCAGCATTTT
TRBV5-4	TRBD2	-	TRBJ2-3	CASSFGGDLFTDTQYF	TGTGCCAGCAGCTTTGGGGGGGATCTTTTCACAGATACGCAGTATTTT
TRBV9	TRBD1	-	TRBJ2-7	CASSEGAGVYYEQYF	TGTGCCAGCAGCGAGGGGGCCGGGGTCTACTACGAGCAGTACTTC
TRBV7-8	-	-	TRBJ1-2	CASSFTDYGYTF	TGTGCCAGCAGCTTTACAGACTATGGCTACACCTTC
TRBV28	-	-	TRBJ2-2	CASSFHRVNLGWVRTGELFF	TGTGCCAGCAGTTTCCACAGGGTGAATCTGGGGTGGGTGAGAACCGGGGAGCTGTTTTTT
TRBV29-1	TRBD1	-	TRBJ1-2	CSANTGVYGYTF	TGCAGCGCCAATACAGGGGTCTATGGCTACACCTTC
TRBV10-1	TRBD2	-	TRBJ2-1	CARVPRLAGGASYNEQFF	TGCGCCAGGGTGCCAAGACTAGCGGGAGGAGCATCCTACAATGAGCAGTTCTTC
TRBV19	TRBD2	few	TRBJ2-7	CASSRLAGSLAYEQYF	TGTGCCAGTAGCCGTCTAGCGGGAAGTCTGGCCTACGAGCAGTACTTC
TRBV5-1	-	-	TRBJ1-5	CASSLDSSNQPQHF	TGCGCCAGCAGCCTCGACAGTAGCAATCAGCCCCAGCATTTT
TRBV7-2	TRBD2	-	TRBJ2-5	CASSLGGRVLGETQYF	TGTGCCAGCAGCTTGGGGGGGAGGGTCTTGGGGGAGACCCAGTACTTC
TRBV20-1	-	-	TRBJ2-1	CSRRLYNEQFF	TGCAGTCGCAGACTCTACAATGAGCAGTTCTTC
TRBV27	TRBD1	-	TRBJ2-6	CASSFWTGGAGANVLTF	TGTGCCAGCAGTTTTTGGACAGGGGGCGCTGGGGCCAACGTCCTGACTTTC
TRBV11-2	TRBD2	-	TRBJ2-7	CASSSTGTTYEQYF	TGTGCCAGCTCCTCGACCGGGACTACCTACGAGCAGTACTTC
TRBV27	TRBD2	-	TRBJ2-7	CASRLAGGGGYEQYF	TGTGCCAGCAGATTAGCGGGAGGGGGTGGGTACGAGCAGTACTTC
TRBV5-1	-	-	TRBJ2-1	CASSLAVFYNEQFF	TGCGCCAGCAGCTTGGCGGTGTTCTACAATGAGCAGTTCTTC
TRBV19	-	-	TRBJ2-7	CASSITGDSYEQYF	TGTGCCAGTAGTATCACCGGGGATTCCTACGAGCAGTACTTC
TRBV30	TRBD1	-	TRBJ2-2	CAWARPGQGYAGELFF	TGTGCCTGGGCCCGGCCGGGACAGGGATATGCCGGGGAGCTGTTTTTT
TRBV4-2	-	few	TRBJ2-4	CASSQARTVAKNIQYF	TGTGCCAGCAGCCAAGCTAGGACTGTAGCCAAAAACATTCAGTACTTC
TRBV5-8	TRBD1	-	TRBJ1-4	CASSRKTGSDEKLFF	TGTGCCAGCAGCCGTAAGACAGGGTCGGACGAAAAACTGTTTTTT
TRBV6-6	TRBD2	-	TRBJ2-1	CASSYVGTSGSDEQFF	TGTGCCAGCAGTTACGTTGGGACTAGCGGGTCAGATGAGCAGTTCTTC